This entry lists 30 T cell receptor beta chains sequenced from one sample in a study of blood T cells in healthy people across ages (dated by TCRdb to between 2014 and 2017). The library was prepared using 5' RACE. TCRdb names Illumina HiSeq 2500 as the instrument used. A second 7 to 11 cycle PCR used a sample-barcoded 5' primer and a J-beta primer mix. In-frame beta chains were kept once TCRdb had trimmed the public reads at Q25 with fastp and called clones with MiXCR. Identical CDR3 protein sequences are pooled into one entry, listed with their most common genes and DNA. Here the sample has fewer than 650,000 distinct CDR3 sequences; roughly a quarter occur a single time. The ten largest clones take up roughly 3.5% of the sample. The same sample was also studied in work on T cells of mothers and their children.

Material: blood. The receptors were sampled from a boy aged 2 to 9 in good health.

This clonotype was seen a handful of times. The chain links TRBV7-2 to TRBJ1-4; no definite D call. Germline assignment: CDR1 SGHTA and CDR2 FQGNSA. Trimming took 3 bases from V and 8 from J, leaving 13 bases between them. The CDR3 loop spans 14 amino acids. CDR3 amino acids: CASSFPALGEKLFF. The DNA for the CDR3 is TGTGCCAGCAGCTTTCCCGCGCTTGGCGAAAAACTGTTTTTT.

This rearrangement joins TRBV24-1 to TRBJ2-7, with D perhaps given as TRBD1 or TRBD2 (5 bases each). Trimming took off 2 bases at V and 9 bases at J, with 16 bases between the two ends. Germline values: CDR1 KGHDR, CDR2 SFDVKD. The CDR3 has 14 residues. CDR3 bases: TGTGCCACCAGTGATTCGAGGGAGACAGAAGGGCAGTACTTC. Its protein is CATSDSRETEGQYF.

The chain employs TRBV7-3 and TRBJ2-7; perhaps TRBD1 as D (7 bases). Germline-derived CDR1 and CDR2 are SGHTA and FQGTGA. Trimming removed 2 bases from V and 7 bases from J, with 15 bases in between. CDR3 length equals 14 residues. CDR3 sequence reads: CASSLGDRAGEQYF. Written as DNA, the CDR3 is TGTGCCAGCAGCTTAGGCGACAGGGCGGGGGAGCAGTACTTC.

In its sample, this clonotype was seen once. The chain couples TRBV29-1 to TRBJ2-7; 7 bases agree with TRBD1. The germline CDR1 and CDR2 sequences are SQVTM and ANQGSEA. The CDR3 is 14 amino acids. Trimming took 1 base from V and 6 from J; bases not matched to a gene: 9. The CDR3 here is CSVEGAGGVLEQYF. In DNA form, the CDR3 reads TGCAGCGTTGAAGGGGCAGGGGGTGTACTCGAGCAGTACTTC.

This clonotype has only a few counts. The chain combines TRBV20-1 with TRBJ2-7; either TRBD1 or TRBD2 may supply D (5 bases each). The CDR3 consists of 13 residues. Germline values: CDR1 DFQATT, CDR2 SNEGSKA (reference sequence). V was pared by 2 bases and J by 6 bases, with 14 bases between. The CDR3 loop is CSARSRDGREQYF. CDR3 DNA: TGCAGTGCTAGAAGCCGGGACGGACGCGAGCAGTACTTC.

The V gene is TRBV4-1, the J gene TRBJ2-1; perhaps D is TRBD1 or TRBD2 (5 bases each). Germline loops: CDR1 MGHRA, CDR2 YSYEKL. The CDR3 totals 15 residues. Trimming removed 1 base from V and 7 bases from J, with 14 bases in between. The CDR3 here is CASSQAMGTTNEQFF. Here the CDR3 DNA reads TGCGCCAGCAGCCAAGCGATGGGGACCACTAATGAGCAGTTCTTC.

This clonotype was seen a few times. Since no conserved phenylalanine or tryptophan closes the CDR3, a read error is the likely cause. The V call is TRBV2, the J call TRBJ1-2, with a weak D call TRBD1 (5 bases). The V gene lost 6 bases and the J gene lost 7 bases, with 18 bases spanning the gap. This CDR3 contains 14 residues. Germline-derived CDR1 and CDR2 are SNHLY and FYNNEI. This chain's CDR3 is CASSRGGPGGGYTL. The DNA for the CDR3 is TGTGCCAGCAGCCGGGGGGGACCTGGAGGTGGCTACACCCTC.

This clonotype has only a few counts. V usage is TRBV29-1 and J usage is TRBJ1-2; D is possibly TRBD1 (5 bases). CDR1 SQVTM and CDR2 ANQGSEA come from the germline V gene. V lost 0 bases to trimming and J lost 8 bases, with 13 bases between them. The CDR3 is 13 amino acids. CDR3 sequence reads: CSVEDSVRDGYTF. The CDR3 nucleotides are TGCAGCGTTGAAGACTCGGTGCGGGACGGCTACACCTTC.

This clonotype was found a few times. V is TRBV6-1 and J is TRBJ2-3; 11 bases fit TRBD2. Germline CDR1 MNHNS, CDR2 SASEGT. J lost 5 bases, V lost 7 bases, and 8 bases had no gene match. There are 15 residues in the CDR3. CDR3 bases: TGTGCCAGCAACCTTAGCGGGAGGGTGGTAGATACGCAGTATTTT. It codes for CASNLSGRVVDTQYF.

This clonotype was found many times. J is TRBJ1-4 and V is TRBV6-1; D is uncertain. The V end lost 1 base, the J end lost 5 bases, and 5 bases lay between the germline ends. This CDR3 contains 13 residues. The V gene's germline CDR1 is MNHNS and CDR2 SASEGT. Here the CDR3 reads CASSEDRNEKLFF. Here the CDR3 DNA reads TGTGCCAGCAGTGAAGACAGAAATGAAAAACTGTTTTTT.

This clonotype was picked up a small number of times. The gene calls are TRBV12-3 or TRBV12-4 and TRBJ1-2; 8 nucleotides align to TRBD1. The CDR3 loop spans 13 amino acids. Unmatched junction bases numbered 7, after V lost 5 bases and J lost 8 bases. The CDR3 DNA follows: TGTGCCAGCAGTGGGACAGGCCTCGGGGGCTACACCTTC. Its translation: CASSGTGLGGYTF.

This chain connects TRBV10-3 to TRBJ1-6; TRBD1 matches at 7 bases. The ends lost 6 bases at V and 9 bases at J; junction bases unmatched: 11. Germline V gene sequence: CDR1 ENHRY, CDR2 SYGVKD. The CDR3 runs to 15 residues. This CDR3 is CAISPSDRASSPLHF. CDR3 sequence (DNA): TGTGCCATCAGCCCCTCCGACAGGGCAAGTTCACCCCTCCACTTT.

The chain recombines TRBV20-1 with TRBJ2-7; D is possibly TRBD2 (5 bases). Per the germline V gene, CDR1 is DFQATT and CDR2 is SNEGSKA (reference sequence). V was shortened by 6 bases and J by 7 bases, with 13 bases between the two germline ends. This CDR3 spans 11 amino acids. CDR3 in DNA: TGCAGTGCCGCTAGCCTGAGAGAGCAGTACTTC. The encoded protein is CSAASLREQYF.

V usage is TRBV5-1 and J usage is TRBJ2-5, with D perhaps matching TRBD1 or TRBD2 (5 bases each). The end of the DNA is better explained by TRBJ2-1, so the J call may be wrong. The CDR3 extends over 18 amino acids. The germline CDR1 and CDR2 sequences are SGHRS and YFSETQ. In DNA form, the CDR3 reads TGCGCCAGCAGCTCCCAGGGAGCAGGGCGGCTAGTAACAGATGAGCAGTTCTTC. It specifies CASSSQGAGRLVTDEQFF.

This chain joins TRBV29-1 and TRBJ1-1, with TRBD1 matching over 7 bases. Germline CDR1 reads SQVTM; CDR2 reads ANQGSEA. The CDR3 covers 14 residues. V was clipped by 5 bases and J by 8 bases; unmatched bases: 14. The CDR3 here is CSVHQLDRSEEAFF. DNA of the CDR3: TGCAGCGTTCACCAACTGGACAGGTCTGAAGAAGCTTTCTTT.

The rearrangement uses TRBV7-3 and TRBJ2-5; TRBD1 is a possible D gene (6 bases). Trimming removed 5 bases from V and 11 bases from J, with 18 bases in between. Germline V CDR1 and CDR2: SGHTA, FQGTGA. The CDR3 is 13 amino acids. The CDR3 DNA reads TGTGCCAGCAGCCAGGACAGTACCGGGGAGCAGTACTTC. Translated, it gives CASSQDSTGEQYF.

The chain recombines TRBV10-2 with TRBJ2-3; no definite D call. The germline V and J ends were trimmed by 3 bases and 1 base, with 5 bases remaining between them. The CDR3 consists of 13 residues. Germline V lookup: CDR1 WSHSY, CDR2 SAAADI. CDR3 residues: CASSDYRTDTQYF. DNA of the CDR3: TGCGCCAGCAGTGACTACCGCACAGATACGCAGTATTTT.

The chain links TRBV10-3 to TRBJ1-5; D uncertain. This CDR3 comprises 12 residues. V lost 2 bases, J lost 9 bases, and 8 bases lay in between. Germline CDR1 and CDR2: ENHRY and SYGVKD. CDR3 DNA: TGTGCCATCAGTGAGAGCTGGGGGCCCCAGCATTTT. Translation gives CAISESWGPQHF.

This clonotype was recorded a few times. The chain carries TRBV11-2 and TRBJ2-5; tentative D call: TRBD2 (6 bases). CDR3 length: 15 residues. Germline CDR1 is SGHAT and CDR2 is FQNNGV. Trimming pared 2 bases from V and 2 bases from J, leaving 12 bases between. CDR3 nucleotide sequence: TGTGCCAGCAGCTTATCTCCGGGGGATCAAGAGACCCAGTACTTC. Translated: CASSLSPGDQETQYF.

The genes are TRBV14 and TRBJ2-5; TRBD1 is a possible D gene (6 bases). Between the trimmed V and J ends, which lost 5 bases and 4 bases, there was a span of 17 bases. The V gene's germline CDR1 is SGHDN and CDR2 FVKESK. This CDR3 contains 15 residues. The DNA for the CDR3 is TGTGCCAGCAGCTTCCCTGACAGGTCCGGAGAGACCCAGTACTTC. Translated, it gives CASSFPDRSGETQYF.

The chain uses TRBV19 and TRBJ2-1, with 14 bases aligning to TRBD2. This CDR3 contains 17 residues. The ends lost 5 bases at V and 5 bases at J; junction bases unmatched: 8. CDR1 is LNHDA and CDR2 is SQIVND in the germline V gene (reference sequence). CDR3 bases: TGTGCCAGTAGTGTTACGACTAGCGGGGGGGCAGACAATGAGCAGTTCTTC. This encodes CASSVTTSGGADNEQFF.

The chain has TRBV7-6 and TRBJ2-3, with D maybe TRBD2 (5 bases). CDR1 is SGHVS, CDR2 FNYEAQ, per germline. Trimming cost V 0 bases and J 2 bases, with 9 bases left between them. CDR3 length equals 15 residues. CDR3 protein: CASSLAGAATDTQYF. The DNA of the CDR3 is TGTGCCAGCAGCTTAGCTGGAGCGGCCACAGATACGCAGTATTTT. Supplemented by reference TRBV7-6 and TRBJ2-3, the full variable domain reads GAGVSQSPRYKVTKRGQDVALRCDPISGHVSLYWYRQALGQGPEFLTYFNYEAQQDKSGLPNDRFSAERPEGSISTLTIQRTEQRDSAMYRCASSLAGAATDTQYFGPGTRLTVL.

The chain carries TRBV28 and TRBJ1-4; TRBD1 aligns across 9 bases. There are 16 residues in the CDR3. Germline V gene sequence: CDR1 MDHEN, CDR2 SYDVKM. V lost 3 bases and J lost 7; bases outside the gene matches: 9. The CDR3 region is CASSFYAGQGSEKLFF. CDR3 sequence (DNA): TGTGCCAGCAGTTTTTACGCGGGACAGGGAAGTGAAAAACTGTTTTTT. Based on the CDR3 plus reference TRBV28 and TRBJ1-4, the full variable domain is DVKVTQSSRYLVKRTGEKVFLECVQDMDHENMFWYRQDPGLGLRLIYFSYDVKMKEKGDIPEGYSVSREKKERFSLILESASTNQTSMYLCASSFYAGQGSEKLFFGSGTQLSVL.

The chain uses TRBV7-9 and TRBJ1-2, with 9 nucleotides matching TRBD1. The germline V gene has CDR1 SEHNR and CDR2 FQNEAQ (reference sequence). This CDR3 spans 18 amino acids. Trimming removed 0 bases from V and 3 bases from J; junction bases left unmatched: 11. In DNA form, the CDR3 reads TGTGCCAGCAGCTTAGCCGGACAGGGGACTAGCCGGGACTATGGCTACACCTTC. This encodes CASSLAGQGTSRDYGYTF.

The V and J genes are TRBV2 and TRBJ1-1; 9 bases map to TRBD1. The germline V gene has CDR1 SNHLY and CDR2 FYNNEI. The CDR3 extends over 13 amino acids. V shed 7 bases and J 5 bases; nucleotides not matched to a gene: 5. For the CDR3, the DNA is TGTGCCAGCATCGACAGGGGGGAGACTGAAGCTTTCTTT. It codes for CASIDRGETEAFF.

The J gene is TRBJ2-7, the V gene TRBV10-3; 7 nucleotides align to TRBD1. The CDR3 totals 15 residues. Per the germline V gene, CDR1 is ENHRY and CDR2 is SYGVKD. With 4 bases clipped from V and 0 bases from J, the junction kept 6 bases outside the gene matches. The CDR3 spells CAISVGTAYSYEQYF. In DNA, the CDR3 is TGTGCCATCAGTGTGGGGACAGCTTACTCCTACGAGCAGTACTTC.

As concerns this clonotype: Possible read error: a much larger clone is one base away. This chain uses TRBV7-9 with TRBJ2-5; D unresolved. This CDR3 is built from 15 residues. Germline values: CDR1 SEHNR, CDR2 FQNEAQ (reference sequence). The CDR3 is CASGFGPGPQETQYF. The DNA for the CDR3 is TGTGCCAGCGGCTTTGGACCTGGCCCTCAAGAGACCCAGTACTTC.

This clonotype was counted only a few times. This sequence joins TRBV7-2 and TRBJ2-5, with 9 bases fitting TRBD2. There are 15 residues in the CDR3. Germline V CDR1 and CDR2: SGHTA, FQGNSA. Losses at the gene ends were 5 bases for V and 12 bases for J; bases not matched to a gene: 16. CDR3 protein: CASSQDRALAGMKYF. The CDR3 DNA reads as TGTGCCAGCAGCCAAGACAGGGCGCTAGCGGGAATGAAGTACTTC.

V and J are TRBV6-2 or TRBV6-3 and TRBJ2-5; a possible D gene is TRBD2 (6 bases). The CDR3 is 14 residues long. Trimming removed 4 bases at V and 1 base at J, with 10 bases between. In germline, CDR1 is MNHEY, CDR2 SVGEGT. CDR3 bases: TGTGCCAGCAGTTCGGGACTTACCCAAGAGACCCAGTACTTC. This sequence encodes CASSSGLTQETQYF.

V gene TRBV9 combines with J gene TRBJ2-1; 9 bases align to TRBD2. Germline values: CDR1 SGDLS, CDR2 YYNGEE. The CDR3 consists of 16 residues. The V gene end was trimmed by 2 bases and the J gene end by 2 bases; junction bases not matched to a gene: 5. The CDR3, as DNA: TGTGCCAGCAGCGTTAAAGCGGGAGGAACCTACAATGAGCAGTTCTTC. Translation: CASSVKAGGTYNEQFF.